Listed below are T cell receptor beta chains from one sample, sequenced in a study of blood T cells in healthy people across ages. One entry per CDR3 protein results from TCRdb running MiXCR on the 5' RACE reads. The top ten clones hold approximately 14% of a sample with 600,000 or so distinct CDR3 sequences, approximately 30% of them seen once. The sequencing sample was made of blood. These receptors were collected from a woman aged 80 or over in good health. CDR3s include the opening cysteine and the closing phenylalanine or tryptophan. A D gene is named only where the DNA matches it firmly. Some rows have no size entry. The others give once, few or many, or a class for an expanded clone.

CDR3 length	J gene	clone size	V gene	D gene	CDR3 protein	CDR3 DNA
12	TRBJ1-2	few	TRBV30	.	CAWSVRAEGYTF	TGTGCCTGGAGTGTACGGGCCGAGGGCTACACCTTC
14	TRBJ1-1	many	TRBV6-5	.	CASSYSVRNTEAFF	TGTGCCAGCAGTTACTCGGTCCGGAACACTGAAGCTTTCTTT
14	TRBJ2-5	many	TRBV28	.	CASSYEGRGETQYF	TGTGCCAGCAGTTACGAGGGACGCGGAGAGACCCAGTACTTC
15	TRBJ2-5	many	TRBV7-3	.	CASSLTGRVQETQYF	TGTGCCAGCAGCTTAACTGGTAGGGTCCAAGAGACCCAGTACTTC
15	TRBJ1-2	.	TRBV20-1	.	CSASPNRGAYYGYTF	TGCAGTGCTAGTCCGAACCGGGGGGCGTACTATGGCTACACCTTC
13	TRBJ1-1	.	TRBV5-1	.	CASSLGPGTEAFF	TGTGCCAGCAGCTTAGGACCGGGCACTGAAGCTTTCTTT
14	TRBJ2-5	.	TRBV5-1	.	CASSRDTPTGEQYF	TGCGCCAGCAGCAGGGACACTCCCACGGGTGAGCAGTACTTC
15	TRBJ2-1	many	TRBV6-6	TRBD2	CASTLLAGGVNEQFF	TGTGCCAGCACCCTACTAGCGGGGGGCGTAAATGAGCAGTTCTTC
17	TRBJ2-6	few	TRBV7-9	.	CASSLLGRSSGANVRTF	TGTGCCAGCAGCTTATTAGGGAGAAGCTCTGGGGCCAACGTCCGGACTTTC
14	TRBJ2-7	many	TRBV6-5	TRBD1	CASRTTGGANEQYF	TGTGCCAGCAGGACGACAGGGGGGGCAAACGAGCAGTACTTC
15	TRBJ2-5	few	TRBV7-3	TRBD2	CAGSLSGGRQETQYF	TGTGCCGGCAGCTTAAGCGGGGGGCGCCAAGAGACCCAGTACTTC
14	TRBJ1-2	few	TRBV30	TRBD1	CAWSRPTGVYGYTF	TGTGCCTGGAGTCGCCCAACAGGGGTCTATGGCTACACCTTC
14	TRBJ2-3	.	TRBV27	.	CASSYHPGRRTQYF	TGTGCCAGCAGTTACCACCCGGGACGGAGGACGCAGTATTTT
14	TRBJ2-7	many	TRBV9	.	CASSVLPTTYEQYF	TGTGCCAGCAGCGTACTACCAACGACCTACGAGCAGTACTTC
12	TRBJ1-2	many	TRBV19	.	CASSMTREGYTF	TGTGCCAGTAGTATGACCAGGGAAGGCTACACCTTC
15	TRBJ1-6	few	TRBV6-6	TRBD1	CASSPMGGGNSPLHF	TGTGCCAGCAGCCCGATGGGAGGGGGCAATTCACCCCTCCACTTT
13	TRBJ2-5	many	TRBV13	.	CASRPLSLETQYF	TGTGCCAGCAGACCACTCTCGTTGGAGACCCAGTACTTC
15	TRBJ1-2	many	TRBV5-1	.	CASSLDGASGYGYTF	TGCGCCAGCAGCTTAGACGGGGCCTCCGGCTATGGCTACACCTTC
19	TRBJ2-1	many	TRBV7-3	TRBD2	CASSLTKGTLAGVGNEQFF	TGTGCCAGCAGCTTAACTAAAGGGACCCTAGCGGGGGTGGGGAATGAGCAGTTCTTC
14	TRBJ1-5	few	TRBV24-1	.	CATSASDSNQPQHF	TGTGCCACCAGTGCCAGTGATAGCAATCAGCCCCAGCATTTT
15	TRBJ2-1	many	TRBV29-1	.	CSVEIWDSSYNEQFF	TGCAGCGTTGAAATTTGGGATAGCTCCTACAATGAGCAGTTCTTC
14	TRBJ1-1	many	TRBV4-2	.	CASSRTGKDTEAFF	TGTGCCAGCAGCCGAACAGGGAAGGACACTGAAGCTTTCTTT
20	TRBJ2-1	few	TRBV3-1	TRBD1	CASSQRLRWDRGPVGNEQFF	TGTGCCAGCAGCCAACGACTAAGATGGGACAGGGGGCCGGTTGGTAATGAGCAGTTCTTC
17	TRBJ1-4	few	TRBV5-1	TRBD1	CASSKRTGGNIPEKLFF	TGCGCCAGCAGCAAAAGGACAGGGGGCAATATACCTGAAAAACTGTTTTTT
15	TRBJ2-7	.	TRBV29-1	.	CSVEDQGPRGYEQYF	TGCAGCGTTGAAGATCAGGGACCTCGTGGCTACGAGCAGTACTTC